This TCR beta chain emerged from a study of blood T cells in healthy people across ages. General study points: A strong correlation between TCR beta diversity and naive T cell percentage was seen. Researchers deemed the diversity estimates from one million T cells underestimates. The recorded TCR beta diversity per million T cells decreased in a roughly linear manner with age.

About this clonotype itself: Its antigen remains unidentified. One base away lies a much larger clone, so this may be a sequencing read error.

The total RNA that was extracted per sample amounted to at least 5.5 micrograms. Trimming cost V 7 bases and J 2 bases, with 15 bases left between them. Germline assignment: CDR1 ENHRY and CDR2 SYGVKD. The CDR3 has 14 amino acids. The authors ran a second PCR of about 7 to 11 cycles using a sample-barcoded 5' primer and a J-beta primer mix. TCRdb reprocessed the 5' RACE reads with MiXCR, giving one entry per CDR3 protein. The sample lists 650,000 to 1,000,000 distinct CDR3 sequences, around 34% occurring once. The clonotype originates from a man between 18 and 35 years old in good health. The chain links TRBV10-3 to TRBJ2-7; TRBD2 is a possible D gene (6 bases). Material: blood. The CDR3 region is CAINRETITYEQYF. CDR3 bases: TGTGCCATCAACCGGGAGACAATAACCTACGAGCAGTACTTC.